The 19 T cell receptor beta chains below all came from one sample that was sequenced in a study of blood T cell repertoires in COVID-19. TCRdb keeps only in-frame clones here, not all; method: immunoSEQ multiplex PCR. Found here are roughly 150,000 clones, 79% of them singletons; the top ten hold 15% to 20%. The sample taken for sequencing was PBMCs or T cells enriched from blood (not recorded which). The receptors were gathered from a woman between 65 and 79 years old in a cohort exposed to, infected with or recovered from COVID-19 (not recorded which).

The rearrangement links TRBV1 to TRBJ2-7; TRBD2 is the table's D call, not checked against the DNA. TRBV1 is an annotated pseudogene. This CDR3 comprises 16 residues. The CDR3 reads CTSSSISGTNSYEQYF. In nucleotides, the CDR3 is TGCACCAGCAGCTCGATCTCCGGGACTAACTCCTACGAGCAGTACTTC.

The V call is TRBV7-2, the J call TRBJ2-3; 9 bases match TRBD1. The CDR3 runs to 15 residues. CDR1 is SGHTA, CDR2 FQGNSA, per germline. V lost 0 bases and J lost 7; bases outside the gene matches: 5. Here the CDR3 DNA reads TGTGCCAGCAGCTTAGCCACAGGGGGCGGAAATACGCAGTATTTT. Translating it yields CASSLATGGGNTQYF.

The chain couples TRBV29-1 to TRBJ1-5; the D gene is possibly TRBD1 (6 bases). V gave up 8 bases and J gave up 16 bases, with 12 bases separating them. Germline CDR1 is SQVTM and CDR2 is ANQGSEA. The CDR3 spans 8 residues. The CDR3 coding sequence is TGCAGCCCCCCGGACAGACATTTT. Protein product: CSPPDRHF.

CDR3 loop: CASSQRTSESYNEQFF. CDR3 in DNA: TGTGCCAGCAGCCAGCGGACTAGCGAATCCTACAATGAGCAGTTCTTC. The chain couples TRBV3-1 (or the pseudogene TRBV3-2) to TRBJ2-1; 9 bases map to TRBD2. Germline-derived CDR1 and CDR2 are LGHDT and YNNKEL (reference sequence). The CDR3 is made up of 16 amino acids. V gave up 3 bases and J gave up 1 base; unmatched junction bases: 4.

The V and J genes are TRBV4-3 and TRBJ1-4; TRBD1 aligns across 7 bases. Trimming took 4 bases from V and 7 from J; bases not matched to a gene: 12. CDR3 length: 16 amino acids. Germline-derived CDR1 and CDR2 are LGHNA and YSLEER. The CDR3 is CASSRYPTGPGEKLFF. The CDR3 DNA is TGCGCCAGCAGCCGCTACCCGACAGGGCCGGGTGAAAAACTGTTTTTT.

This clone has only one observation. The chain uses TRBV3-1 (or the pseudogene TRBV3-2) and TRBJ2-1; 8 nucleotides align to TRBD2. The germline CDR1 and CDR2 sequences are LGHDT and YNNKEL (reference sequence). This CDR3 comprises 17 residues. With V trimmed by 0 bases and J by 3 bases, 7 bases remained unmatched. The CDR3 loop reads CASSQELAGGIYNEQFF. The CDR3 region has the DNA TGTGCCAGCAGCCAAGAGCTGGCGGGAGGCATCTACAATGAGCAGTTCTTC.

V gene TRBV12-5 combines with J gene TRBJ2-1; possible D gene TRBD2, 6 bases. Deletions cut 4 bases from V and 6 bases from J, with 19 bases between. Germline V gives CDR1 LGHNT, CDR2 FRNRAP. CDR3 length: 16 residues. The CDR3 bases are TGTGCTAGTGGTTCCCCCGGGGGTACTACTCGCAATGAGCAGTTCTTC. Amino acid sequence: CASGSPGGTTRNEQFF.

This CDR3 is CASSLGQGDYNEQFF. CDR3 coding DNA: TGTGCCAGCAGCCTGGGACAGGGGGACTACAATGAGCAGTTCTTC. V gene TRBV5-5 combines with J gene TRBJ2-1, with 11 positions matching TRBD1. Germline CDR1 is SGHKS and CDR2 is YYEKEE (reference sequence). With 4 bases clipped from V and 3 bases from J, the junction kept 3 bases outside the gene matches. The CDR3 spans 15 residues. The whole variable domain, remainder taken from reference TRBV5-5 and TRBJ2-1, is DAGVTQSPTHLIKTRGQQVTLRCSPISGHKSVSWYQQVLGQGPQFIFQYYEKEERGRGNFPDRFSARQFPNYSSELNVNALLLGDSALYLCASSLGQGDYNEQFFGPGTRLTVL.

The chain employs TRBV10-1 and TRBJ1-3; D is uncertain. Trimming removed 3 bases at V and 1 base at J, with 4 bases between. The germline V gene has CDR1 WNHNN and CDR2 SYGVQD (reference sequence). This CDR3 contains 13 residues. CDR3: CASSESSGNTIYF. The CDR3 DNA follows: TGCGCCAGCAGTGAATCGTCTGGAAACACCATATATTTT.

This clone was seen a few times. The chain is built from TRBV7-9 and TRBJ1-1, with a possible D match to TRBD1 (6 bases). Trimming shortened V by 1 base and J by 4 bases, and 13 bases separated the two germline ends. The CDR3 is 15 amino acids. From germline, CDR1 is SEHNR and CDR2 FQNEAQ (reference sequence). The chain's CDR3 is CASSLVGSGATEAFF. CDR3 nucleotides: TGTGCCAGCAGCTTAGTCGGGTCAGGGGCCACTGAAGCTTTCTTT.

The V and J genes are TRBV11-2 and TRBJ2-7; TRBD1 matches 8 bases. Germline-derived CDR1 and CDR2 are SGHAT and FQNNGV. This CDR3 has 14 amino acids. Trimming took 7 bases from V and 5 from J; bases not matched to a gene: 10. Written as DNA, the CDR3 is TGTGCCAGCACCCGAGGACAGGGTAGTCACGAGCAGTACTTC. Translated: CASTRGQGSHEQYF.

V and J are TRBV5-1 and TRBJ1-2; TRBD1 might be the D (6 bases). The CDR3 loop spans 15 amino acids. V was cut by 0 bases and J by 0 bases, with 9 bases left in between. Germline lookup yields CDR1 SGHRS and CDR2 YFSETQ. CDR3 residues: CASSLGSGANYGYTF. In DNA, the CDR3 is TGCGCCAGCAGCTTGGGATCAGGGGCTAACTATGGCTACACCTTC.

This clone appeared a few times. V usage is TRBV5-1 and J usage is TRBJ1-2, with TRBD1 as a possible D gene (5 bases). The CDR3 loop spans 15 amino acids. Germline values: CDR1 SGHRS, CDR2 YFSETQ. Trimming stripped 3 bases from V and 6 bases from J, with 18 bases between. CDR3 residues: CASSSGVAPGDGYTF. CDR3 bases: TGCGCCAGCAGCTCCGGGGTGGCGCCGGGGGATGGCTACACCTTC.

Only one count was recorded for this clone. This rearrangement joins TRBV11-2 to TRBJ2-3; 9 nucleotides line up with TRBD2. The CDR3 extends over 15 amino acids. Germline V gene data show CDR1 as SGHAT and CDR2 as FQNNGV. The V and J ends lost 0 bases and 10 bases, in that order; junction bases with no gene match: 8. Written as DNA, the CDR3 is TGTGCCAGCAGCTTAGATCCTAGCGGGGTCGCCCCGCAGTATTTT. Its translation: CASSLDPSGVAPQYF.

The count of this clone is one. V gene TRBV5-8 combines with J gene TRBJ1-5; 10 bases fit TRBD1. The J segment lost 2 bases and the V segment lost 3 bases, leaving 5 bases of the junction unmatched. The CDR3 contains 16 residues. Germline loops: CDR1 SGHTS, CDR2 YDEGEE. In DNA form, the CDR3 reads TGTGCCAGCAGCTGGCCCGGGACAGGGGGCAATCAGCCCCAGCATTTT. Translation gives CASSWPGTGGNQPQHF.

J is TRBJ2-2 and V is TRBV11-3; D remains unclear. CDR3 length: 12 residues. V dropped 4 bases and J dropped 3 bases, with 3 bases sitting between them. Germline loops: CDR1 SGHNT, CDR2 YENEEA. CDR3 DNA sequence: TGTGCCAGCAGCTACTACACCGGGGAGCTGTTTTTT. It specifies CASSYYTGELFF.

Only one count was recorded for this clone. The chain uses TRBV6-5 and TRBJ1-5; maybe TRBD1 (6 bases). Germline CDR1 MNHEY, CDR2 SVGAGI. The germline V and J ends were trimmed by 6 bases and 7 bases, with 13 bases remaining between them. CDR3 size: 13 residues. The CDR3: CASSIQGGQPQHF. The CDR3 DNA follows: TGTGCCAGCAGCATACAGGGCGGACAGCCCCAGCATTTT.

This rearrangement joins TRBV5-4 to TRBJ2-1; TRBD1 might be the D (5 bases). CDR3 length: 15 residues. In germline, CDR1 is SGHNT, CDR2 YYREEE (reference sequence). V lost 0 bases and J 2 bases, leaving 9 bases between the germline ends. CDR3 sequence reads: CASSLAGNPYNEQFF. The CDR3 nucleotides are TGTGCCAGCAGCTTGGCAGGGAATCCCTACAATGAGCAGTTCTTC.

This chain joins TRBV18 and TRBJ2-5; TRBD1 matches 7 bases. J lost 3 bases, V lost 1 base, and 2 bases had no gene match. Germline values: CDR1 KGHSH, CDR2 LQKENI. The length of the CDR3 is 14 residues. CDR3 coding DNA: TGTGCCAGCTCACCACGGGACAGCGAAGAGACCCAGTACTTC. Protein product: CASSPRDSEETQYF. Together with reference TRBV18 and TRBJ2-5, the CDR3 gives the full variable domain: NAGVMQNPRHLVRRRGQEARLRCSPMKGHSHVYWYRQLPEEGLKFMVYLQKENIIDESGMPKERFSAEFPKEGPSILRIQQVVRGDSAAYFCASSPRDSEETQYFGPGTRLLVL.